Below are 26 T cell receptor beta chains sequenced from a single sample in a study of glioma-infiltrating T cells. Amplification of TCR alpha and beta CDR3 regions from RNA used iRepertoire nested multiplex PCR. A single record per CDR3 protein comes from TCRdb applying MiXCR to the multiplex PCR reads. The table shows roughly 20,000 distinct CDR3 sequences, with around 23% occurring only once. Sequencing used glioma tissue, nonneoplastic brain tissue, or PBMCs (not recorded which). The receptors derive from a human donor with low-grade glioma or glioblastoma, undergoing nonglioma brain surgery, or in good health (not recorded which).

To note about this clonotype: The junction departs from the called germline gene at one end, perhaps through a read error. The chain employs TRBV10-3 and TRBJ2-3; a possible D gene is TRBD2 (6 bases). Germline loops: CDR1 ENHRY, CDR2 SYGVKD. CDR3 length equals 16 residues. The CDR3, as DNA: TGTGCCAGCAGCCCCATCGTTGGGCGGGGCACAGATAGGCAGTATTTT. Translating it yields CASSPIVGRGTDRQYF.

The V call is TRBV19, the J call TRBJ1-2; weak D call: TRBD1 (6 bases). The CDR3 extends over 14 amino acids. Trimming stripped 7 bases from V and 2 bases from J, with 14 bases between. Germline CDR1 is LNHDA and CDR2 is SQIVND (reference sequence). CDR3 nucleotides: TGTGCCAGTAATCCGACAGGCGACAACTATGGCTACACCTTC. As protein: CASNPTGDNYGYTF.

This clonotype was found many times. As DNA, the CDR3 is TGTGCCAGCAGTTACTCGGGGGATTCTCCCACAGATACGCAGTATTTT. Protein product: CASSYSGDSPTDTQYF. The chain has TRBV6-6 and TRBJ2-3, with D perhaps given as TRBD1 or TRBD2 (5 bases each). V shed 0 bases and J shed 2 bases, with 12 bases lying between them. Germline V CDR1 and CDR2: MNHNY, SVGAGI (reference sequence). The CDR3 has 16 residues.

This clonotype was seen ten or more times. The chain is built from TRBV7-2 and TRBJ1-5; 9 bases map to TRBD1. J lost 5 bases, V lost 6 bases, and 2 bases had no gene match. Germline CDR1 and CDR2: SGHTA and FQGNSA. The CDR3 extends over 13 amino acids. The CDR3 region is CASRWTGDQPQHF. The CDR3 DNA reads as TGTGCCAGCAGGTGGACAGGGGATCAGCCCCAGCATTTT.

This clonotype was counted only a few times. This sequence joins TRBV7-2 and TRBJ2-1; D is uncertain. This CDR3 spans 14 amino acids. V lost 4 bases and J lost 4, with 11 bases in between. Germline CDR1 is SGHTA and CDR2 is FQGNSA. CDR3 DNA sequence: TGTGCCAGCAGCTGGATTCGGGCTTACAATGAGCAGTTCTTC. The encoded protein is CASSWIRAYNEQFF.

This clonotype was observed at least ten times. The chain uses TRBV28 and TRBJ1-5; weak D call: TRBD1 (5 bases). Germline V gene data show CDR1 as MDHEN and CDR2 as SYDVKM. This CDR3 spans 16 amino acids. With 7 bases removed from V and 5 bases from J, the gap between germline ends came to 21 bases. The CDR3 DNA reads TGTGCCAGCAACCAAGACGGGACGGGCCTTCATCAGCCCCAGCATTTT. It translates to CASNQDGTGLHQPQHF.

This clonotype has a count of ten or more. V is TRBV7-3 and J is TRBJ2-1; a possible D gene is TRBD1 (7 bases). CDR1 and CDR2 from the germline V gene are SGHTA and FQGTGA. V was pared by 2 bases and J by 7 bases, with 15 bases between. The CDR3 loop spans 15 amino acids. This chain's CDR3 is CASSLGQGEVNEQFF. In DNA form, the CDR3 reads TGTGCCAGCAGCTTAGGTCAGGGGGAGGTTAATGAGCAGTTCTTC.

This clonotype was counted at least ten times. In nucleotides, the CDR3 is TGTGCCACCAGTGATGAATGGACAGGGACTGGCTACACCTTC. Protein: CATSDEWTGTGYTF. The rearrangement uses TRBV24-1 and TRBJ1-2; 8 nucleotides agree with TRBD1. The CDR3 runs to 14 residues. With 3 bases clipped from V and 7 bases from J, the junction kept 6 bases outside the gene matches. Germline assignment: CDR1 KGHDR and CDR2 SFDVKD.

This clonotype appeared once. A clone one base away is much larger, so this may be a read error. The chain combines TRBV7-3 with TRBJ2-1, with D possibly TRBD2 on 5 matching bases. This CDR3 spans 15 amino acids. V lost 1 base and J lost 5, with 12 bases in between. Germline V CDR1 and CDR2: SGHTA, FQGTGA. CDR3 nucleotide sequence: TGTGCCAGCAGCTTAAGTTTTTCCGGGGACAATGAGCAGTTCTTC. Protein product: CASSLSFSGDNEQFF. The full variable domain, rest sourced from reference TRBV7-3 and TRBJ2-1, is GAGVSQTPSNKVTEKGKYVELRCDPISGHTALYWYRQSLGQGPEFLIYFQGTGAADDSGLPNDRFFAVRPEGSVSTLKIQRTERGDSAVYLCASSLSFSGDNEQFFGPGTRLTVL.

This clonotype was observed many times. The chain recombines TRBV15 with TRBJ2-2; the D is unclear. The germline V and J ends were trimmed by 6 bases and 6 bases, with 14 bases remaining between them. In germline, CDR1 is LNHNV, CDR2 YYDKDF (reference sequence). CDR3 size: 14 residues. The CDR3 DNA reads TGTGCCACCAGGGGCGCAACCCTCGCCGGGGAGCTGTTTTTT. This encodes CATRGATLAGELFF.

This clonotype has at least ten counts. This chain connects TRBV28 to TRBJ2-1; D ambiguous. Per the germline V gene, CDR1 is MDHEN and CDR2 is SYDVKM. The V and J ends lost 4 bases and 7 bases respectively, with 11 bases between them. This CDR3 spans 13 amino acids. The CDR3 reads CASSWDLGNEQFF. The CDR3 DNA reads TGTGCCAGCAGTTGGGATCTCGGGAATGAGCAGTTCTTC.

This clonotype occurred a few times. The chain employs TRBV12-3 or TRBV12-4 and TRBJ2-7; D is perhaps TRBD1 (5 bases). Trimming cost V 5 bases and J 0 bases, with 14 bases left between them. This CDR3 is built from 15 residues. The chain's CDR3 is CASSADSRSSYEQYF. Here the CDR3 DNA reads TGTGCCAGCAGTGCCGACAGCCGAAGCTCCTACGAGCAGTACTTC.

The chain links TRBV10-3 to TRBJ2-5; TRBD2 aligns across 9 bases. The V gene end was trimmed by 10 bases and the J gene end by 1 base; junction bases not matched to a gene: 10. Looked up from germline, CDR1 is ENHRY and CDR2 is SYGVKD. The CDR3 contains 15 residues. CDR3 coding DNA: TGTGCCAGCGGATCTAGCGGGGCCAGCCAAGAGACCCAGTACTTC. Protein sequence: CASGSSGASQETQYF.

This clonotype was picked up many times. The V and J genes are TRBV6-2 or TRBV6-3 and TRBJ2-1; no reliable D call. V dropped 5 bases and J dropped 11 bases, with 13 bases sitting between them. The CDR3 loop spans 12 amino acids. Germline V gives CDR1 MNHEY, CDR2 SVGEGT. The CDR3 region has the DNA TGTGCCAGCAGTATATTCCTACACCAGCAGTTCTTC. Its protein product is CASSIFLHQQFF.

About this clonotype: A much more abundant neighbour one base away suggests this may be a read error. The V call is TRBV7-9, the J call TRBJ1-1; TRBD1 is a possible D gene (5 bases). This CDR3 region has 15 residues. Trimming left V 4 bases short and J 3 bases short, with 15 bases between. Germline V gene sequence: CDR1 SEHNR, CDR2 FQNEAQ (reference sequence). The CDR3 sequence: CASSSSGQGYTEAFF. CDR3 nucleotides: TGTGCCAGCAGCTCCTCGGGGCAGGGTTACACTGAAGCTTTCTTT.

Notes on this clonotype: At one end, the junction sequence differs from germline, possibly due to a read error. V is TRBV7-2 and J is TRBJ1-3, with 12 bases identical to TRBD1. Looked up from germline, CDR1 is SGHTA and CDR2 is FQGNSA. The CDR3 contains 14 residues. The CDR3 region has the DNA TGTGCCCGCAGCTCCGGGACAGGGGGCAATTCCATATATTTT. Protein sequence: CARSSGTGGNSIYF.

This sequence joins TRBV4-1 and TRBJ2-1; D possibly corresponds to TRBD1 (6 bases). CDR3 size: 15 residues. Germline assignment: CDR1 MGHRA and CDR2 YSYEKL. V was clipped by 0 bases and J by 4 bases, with 10 bases between them. The CDR3 DNA follows: TGCGCCAGCAGCCAAGAGGGGGCTGCATACAATGAGCAGTTCTTC. Translating it yields CASSQEGAAYNEQFF.

Ten or more counts support this clonotype. The chain has TRBV27 and TRBJ2-3; perhaps TRBD1 as D (7 bases). This CDR3 has 14 residues. V dropped 7 bases and J dropped 4 bases, with 15 bases sitting between them. The germline V gene has CDR1 MNHEY and CDR2 SMNVEV (reference sequence). CDR3 loop: CASNPGGFPDTQYF. The CDR3, as DNA: TGTGCCAGCAACCCAGGGGGGTTCCCAGATACGCAGTATTTT.

This clonotype was detected ten times or more. This sequence joins TRBV6-1 and TRBJ2-3; 12 bases align to TRBD2. V lost 6 bases and J lost 2; bases outside the gene matches: 12. This CDR3 contains 18 residues. The germline V gene has CDR1 MNHNS and CDR2 SASEGT. The CDR3 coding sequence is TGTGCCAGCAGCCTCGACCTTACTAGCGGGGGGCTCACAGATACGCAGTATTTT. Protein product: CASSLDLTSGGLTDTQYF.

This sequence joins TRBV11-2 and TRBJ1-4, with D hard to call. This CDR3 has 14 residues. Trimming removed 5 bases from V and 8 bases from J, with 15 bases in between. Germline values: CDR1 SGHAT, CDR2 FQNNGV. CDR3 sequence: CASSLGMGYEKLFF. CDR3 sequence (DNA): TGTGCCAGCAGCCTTGGAATGGGGTACGAAAAACTGTTTTTT.

V gene TRBV7-2 combines with J gene TRBJ2-7, with 7 positions matching TRBD1. The germline gives CDR1 SGHTA, CDR2 FQGNSA. This CDR3 region has 12 residues. Trimming cost V 7 bases and J 5 bases; bases outside gene matches: 5. In nucleotides, the CDR3 is TGTGCCAGCATCACGACAGGGCACGAGCAGTACTTC. Protein: CASITTGHEQYF.

The V and J genes are TRBV18 and TRBJ2-7; the match to TRBD2 covers 11 bases. The CDR3 is 17 residues long. Germline CDR1 and CDR2: KGHSH and LQKENI. Trimming at V came to 3 bases and at J to 0 bases, leaving 7 bases not matched to a gene. CDR3 loop: CASSPRLAGGPSYEQYF. The CDR3 bases are TGTGCCAGCTCACCGAGGCTAGCGGGGGGTCCCTCCTACGAGCAGTACTTC.

There are a few counts of this clonotype. V is TRBV11-3 and J is TRBJ2-4, with a tentative D call TRBD2 (5 bases). CDR3 size: 12 residues. The germline CDR1 and CDR2 sequences are SGHNT and YENEEA. Trimming left V 4 bases short and J 10 bases short, with 11 bases between. The CDR3 DNA follows: TGTGCCAGCAGCTCGGACTCGGGGATTCAGTACTTC. Translation gives CASSSDSGIQYF.

The table lists this clonotype with many counts. The genes are TRBV27 and TRBJ2-1; no clear D gene. The germline CDR1 and CDR2 sequences are MNHEY and SMNVEV (reference sequence). The CDR3 covers 14 residues. V shed 7 bases and J shed 4 bases, with 14 bases lying between them. In nucleotides, the CDR3 is TGTGCCAGCACCAAAGGGTCGGTTTACAATGAGCAGTTCTTC. Encoded protein: CASTKGSVYNEQFF.

In its sample, this clonotype was seen many times. The chain joins TRBV10-3 to TRBJ2-1; D gene unclear. Germline CDR1 is ENHRY and CDR2 is SYGVKD. Trimming pared 1 base from V and 9 bases from J, leaving 7 bases between. The CDR3 consists of 12 residues. The DNA of the CDR3 is TGTGCCATCAGTGAGTTGAGCTTTGAGCAGTTCTTC. Translated: CAISELSFEQFF.

The chain carries TRBV29-1 and TRBJ1-3; D is possibly TRBD1 (5 bases). This CDR3 region has 13 residues. Germline values: CDR1 SQVTM, CDR2 ANQGSEA. The V end lost 4 bases, the J end lost 4 bases, and 11 bases lay between the germline ends. The CDR3 region has the DNA TGCAGCGTTGTCCAGGGCTCCGGAAACACCATATATTTT. It translates to CSVVQGSGNTIYF.